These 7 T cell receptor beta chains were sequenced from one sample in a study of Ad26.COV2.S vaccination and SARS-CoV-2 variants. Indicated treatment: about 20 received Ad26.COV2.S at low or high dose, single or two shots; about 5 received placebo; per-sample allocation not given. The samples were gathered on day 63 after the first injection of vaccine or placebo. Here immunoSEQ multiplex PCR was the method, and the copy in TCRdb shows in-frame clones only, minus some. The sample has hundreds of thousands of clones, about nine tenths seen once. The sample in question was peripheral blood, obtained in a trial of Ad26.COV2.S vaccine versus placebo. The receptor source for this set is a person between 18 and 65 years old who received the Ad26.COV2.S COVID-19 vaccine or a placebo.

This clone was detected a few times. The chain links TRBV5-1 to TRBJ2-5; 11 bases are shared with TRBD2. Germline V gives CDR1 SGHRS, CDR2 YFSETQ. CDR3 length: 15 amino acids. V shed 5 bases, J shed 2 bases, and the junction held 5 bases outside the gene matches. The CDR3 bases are TGCGCCAGCAGGCCGGGACTAGCGGAACAAGAGACCCAGTACTTC. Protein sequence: CASRPGLAEQETQYF.

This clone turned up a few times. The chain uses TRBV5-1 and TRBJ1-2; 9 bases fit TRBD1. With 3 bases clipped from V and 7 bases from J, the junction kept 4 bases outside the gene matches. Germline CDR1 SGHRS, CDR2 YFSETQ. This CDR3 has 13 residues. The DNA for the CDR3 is TGCGCCAGCAGCTATGGGACAGGGAGTGGCTACACCTTC. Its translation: CASSYGTGSGYTF.

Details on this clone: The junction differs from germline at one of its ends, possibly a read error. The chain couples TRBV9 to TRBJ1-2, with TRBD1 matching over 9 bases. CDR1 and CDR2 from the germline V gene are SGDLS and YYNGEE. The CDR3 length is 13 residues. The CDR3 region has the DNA TGTGCCAGCAGCGTAGTCCCACAGGGGGCGTTCGCCTTC. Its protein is CASSVVPQGAFAF.

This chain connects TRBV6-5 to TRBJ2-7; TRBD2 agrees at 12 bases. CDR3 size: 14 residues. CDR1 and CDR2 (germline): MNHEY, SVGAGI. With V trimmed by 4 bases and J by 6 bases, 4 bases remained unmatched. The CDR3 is CASSSSGGASEQYF. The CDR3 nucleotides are TGTGCCAGCAGTTCTAGCGGGGGGGCCAGCGAGCAGTACTTC.

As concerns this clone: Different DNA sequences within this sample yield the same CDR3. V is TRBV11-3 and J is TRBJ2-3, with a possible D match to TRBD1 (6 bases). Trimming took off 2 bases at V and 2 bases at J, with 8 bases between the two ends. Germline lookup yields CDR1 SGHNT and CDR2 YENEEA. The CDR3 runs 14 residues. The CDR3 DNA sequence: TGTGCCAGCAGCTTACAGGGGCCCACAGATACGCAGTATTTT. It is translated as CASSLQGPTDTQYF.

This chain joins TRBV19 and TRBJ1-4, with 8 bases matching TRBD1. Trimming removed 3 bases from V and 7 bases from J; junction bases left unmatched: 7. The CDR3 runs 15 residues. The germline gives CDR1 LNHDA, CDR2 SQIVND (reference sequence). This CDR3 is CASSITTGGREKLFF. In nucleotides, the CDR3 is TGTGCCAGTAGTATTACTACAGGGGGACGTGAAAAACTGTTTTTT. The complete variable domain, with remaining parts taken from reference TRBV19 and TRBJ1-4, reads DGGITQSPKYLFRKEGQNVTLSCEQNLNHDAMYWYRQDPGQGLRLIYYSQIVNDFQKGDIAEGYSVSREKKESFPLTVTSAQKNPTAFYLCASSITTGGREKLFFGSGTQLSVL.

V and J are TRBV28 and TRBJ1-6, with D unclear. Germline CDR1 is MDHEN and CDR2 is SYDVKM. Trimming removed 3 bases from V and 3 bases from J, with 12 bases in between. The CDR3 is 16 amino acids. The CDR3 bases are TGTGCCAGCAGTTTTGACGGGAGAATCTATAATTCACCCCTCCACTTT. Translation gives CASSFDGRIYNSPLHF.